Below, one T cell receptor beta chain is given with its context. The data stem from a study of T cells in narcolepsy. Measured with immunoSEQ multiplex PCR; TCRdb has only the in-frame clones, and not every one. The sample consists of tens of thousands of clones, roughly 80% of them appearing once. The germline CDR1 and CDR2 sequences are SGDLS and YYNGEE. This CDR3 has 14 amino acids. The V end lost 2 bases, the J end lost 6 bases, and 9 bases lay between the germline ends. The chain is built from TRBV9 and TRBJ1-6; D may be TRBD1 (5 bases). Sequenced input: CD45RA- memory CD4+ T cells from PBMCs. The receptor comes from a human donor with narcolepsy. The CDR3 here is CASSVDSFNSPLHF. As DNA, the CDR3 is TGTGCCAGCAGCGTCGACAGCTTTAATTCACCCCTCCACTTT.